This T cell receptor (beta chain) stems from a study of T cells in Graves' hyperthyroidism and ophthalmopathy. V dropped 5 bases and J dropped 0 bases, with 10 bases sitting between them. The germline CDR1 and CDR2 sequences are SGHTA and FQGTGA. The CDR3 extends over 15 amino acids. This clonotype was counted ten times or more. TCR beta CDR3 sequences were amplified from RNA transcripts. During a first-round RT-PCR of the TCR CDR3, the HTBI primer set was used. TCRdb itself ran the multiplex PCR reads through MiXCR, one entry per CDR3 protein. The sample shows hundreds of thousands of distinct CDR3 sequences, 38% of them seen only once.

This receptor was obtained from a man between 18 and 35 years old with Graves' hyperthyroidism. The chain recombines TRBV7-3 with TRBJ2-2, with TRBD1 as a possible D gene (5 bases). The sequencing input was blood. The CDR3 DNA is TGTGCCAGCAGCCAGGGTCCAGCGAACACCGGGGAGCTGTTTTTT. Translating gives CASSQGPANTGELFF.